This T cell receptor (beta chain) was obtained from a study of T cells in Graves' hyperthyroidism and ophthalmopathy. On the study more broadly: Staff took peripheral blood when the initial diagnosis was made, before any treatment began.

TCR beta CDR3 regions were amplified from RNA. Primed by the HTBI set, a first-round RT-PCR was run on the TCR CDR3. From the multiplex PCR reads, TCRdb called clonotypes with MiXCR, one entry per CDR3 protein. The sample has approximately 300,000 distinct CDR3 sequences; roughly 19% are singletons. A NOSPECS grade of at least 4, a Clinical Activity Score of at least 3 and duration under 3 months were recorded in ophthalmopathy patients. This CDR3 is built from 16 residues. The V and J ends lost 0 bases and 7 bases respectively, with 18 bases between them. The germline gives CDR1 LNHNV, CDR2 YYDKDF (reference sequence).

J is TRBJ1-2 and V is TRBV15; D remains ambiguous. What was sequenced was blood. This TCR was sampled from a man aged 50 to 59 with Graves' ophthalmopathy. The CDR3 DNA sequence: TGTGCCACCAGCAGAGATCTTGAGCTCCCAAGAGGTGGCTACACCTTC. Translation gives CATSRDLELPRGGYTF.